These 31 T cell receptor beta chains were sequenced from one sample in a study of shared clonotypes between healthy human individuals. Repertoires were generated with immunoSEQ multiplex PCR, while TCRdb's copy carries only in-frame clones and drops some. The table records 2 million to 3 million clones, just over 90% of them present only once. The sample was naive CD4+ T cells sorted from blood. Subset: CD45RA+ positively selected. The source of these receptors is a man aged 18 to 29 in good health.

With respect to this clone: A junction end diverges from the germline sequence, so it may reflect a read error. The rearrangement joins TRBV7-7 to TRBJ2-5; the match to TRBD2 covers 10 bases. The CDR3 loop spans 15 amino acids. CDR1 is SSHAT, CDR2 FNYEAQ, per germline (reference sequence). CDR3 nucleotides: TGTGCTAGCAGCAAGAGCGGGGGGGCCGGTGAGACCCAGTACTTC. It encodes CASSKSGGAGETQYF.

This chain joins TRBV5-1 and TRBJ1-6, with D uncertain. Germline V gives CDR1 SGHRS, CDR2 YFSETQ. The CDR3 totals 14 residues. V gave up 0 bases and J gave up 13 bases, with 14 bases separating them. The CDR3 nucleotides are TGCGCCAGCAGCTTGGATGGTAATGGATTCCCCCTCCACTTT. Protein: CASSLDGNGFPLHF.

The CDR3 bases are TGTGCCAGCAGTACGGACAGGGTTGGGGCCAAAAACATTCAGTACTTC. This translates into CASSTDRVGAKNIQYF. The V and J genes are TRBV27 and TRBJ2-4, with 8 bases matching TRBD1. CDR1 is MNHEY, CDR2 SMNVEV, per germline (reference sequence). This CDR3 has 16 residues. V lost 5 bases, J lost 1 base, and 7 bases stayed unmatched.

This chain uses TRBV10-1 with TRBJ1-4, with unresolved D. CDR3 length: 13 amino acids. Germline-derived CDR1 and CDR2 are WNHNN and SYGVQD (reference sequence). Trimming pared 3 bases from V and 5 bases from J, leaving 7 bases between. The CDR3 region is CASSDRPNEKLFF. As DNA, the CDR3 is TGCGCCAGCAGTGACAGACCAAATGAAAAACTGTTTTTT.

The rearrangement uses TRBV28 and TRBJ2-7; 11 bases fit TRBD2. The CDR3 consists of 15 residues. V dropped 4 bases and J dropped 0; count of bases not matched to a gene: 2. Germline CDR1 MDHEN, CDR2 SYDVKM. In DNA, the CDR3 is TGTGCCAGCAGTTCACTAGCGGGGGTCTCCTACGAGCAGTACTTC. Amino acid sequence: CASSSLAGVSYEQYF. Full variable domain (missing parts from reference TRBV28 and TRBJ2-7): DVKVTQSSRYLVKRTGEKVFLECVQDMDHENMFWYRQDPGLGLRLIYFSYDVKMKEKGDIPEGYSVSREKKERFSLILESASTNQTSMYLCASSSLAGVSYEQYFGPGTRLTVT.

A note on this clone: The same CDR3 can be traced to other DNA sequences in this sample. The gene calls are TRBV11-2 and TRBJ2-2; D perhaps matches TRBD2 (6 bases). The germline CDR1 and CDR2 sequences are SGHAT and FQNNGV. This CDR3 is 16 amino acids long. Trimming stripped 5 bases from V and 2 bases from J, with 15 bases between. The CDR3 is CASSLGGGKNTGELFF. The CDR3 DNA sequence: TGTGCCAGCAGCCTAGGAGGCGGGAAAAACACCGGGGAGCTGTTTTTT.

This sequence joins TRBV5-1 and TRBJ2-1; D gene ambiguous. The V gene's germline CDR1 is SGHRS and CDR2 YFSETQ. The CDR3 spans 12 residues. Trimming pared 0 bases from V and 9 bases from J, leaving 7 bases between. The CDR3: CASSLVSGEQFF. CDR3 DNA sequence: TGCGCCAGCAGCTTGGTTTCTGGTGAGCAGTTCTTC.

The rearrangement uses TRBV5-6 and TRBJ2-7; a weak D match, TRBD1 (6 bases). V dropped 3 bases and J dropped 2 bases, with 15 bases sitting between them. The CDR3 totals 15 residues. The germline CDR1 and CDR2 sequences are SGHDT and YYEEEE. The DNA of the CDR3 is TGTGCCAGCAGCTCGACCGGACAGACAGCCTACGAGCAGTACTTC. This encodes CASSSTGQTAYEQYF.

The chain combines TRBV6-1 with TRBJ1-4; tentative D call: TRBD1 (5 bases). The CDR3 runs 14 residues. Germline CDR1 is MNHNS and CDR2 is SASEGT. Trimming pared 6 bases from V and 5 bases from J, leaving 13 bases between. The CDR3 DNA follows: TGTGCCAGCAGGTCAGGGCCCTTCAATGAAAAACTGTTTTTT. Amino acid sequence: CASRSGPFNEKLFF.

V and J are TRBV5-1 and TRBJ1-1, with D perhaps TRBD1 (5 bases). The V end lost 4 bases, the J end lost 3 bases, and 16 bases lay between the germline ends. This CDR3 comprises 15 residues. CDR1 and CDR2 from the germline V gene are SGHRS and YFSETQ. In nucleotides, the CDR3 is TGCGCCAGCAGCCCCATCCCAGGGAAAGACACTGAAGCTTTCTTT. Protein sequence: CASSPIPGKDTEAFF.

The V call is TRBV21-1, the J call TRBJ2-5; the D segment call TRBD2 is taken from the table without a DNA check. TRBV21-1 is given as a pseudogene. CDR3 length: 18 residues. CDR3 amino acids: CASSSREDGPRYQETQYF. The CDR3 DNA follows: TGTGCCAGCAGCTCAAGGGAGGACGGACCGCGCTACCAAGAGACCCAGTACTTC.

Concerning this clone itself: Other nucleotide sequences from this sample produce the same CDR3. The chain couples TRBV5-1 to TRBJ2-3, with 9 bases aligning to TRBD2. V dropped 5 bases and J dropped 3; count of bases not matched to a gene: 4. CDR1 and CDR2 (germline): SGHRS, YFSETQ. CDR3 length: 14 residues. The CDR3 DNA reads TGCGCCAGCAGTGGGACTAGCAGTACAGATACGCAGTATTTT. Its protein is CASSGTSSTDTQYF.

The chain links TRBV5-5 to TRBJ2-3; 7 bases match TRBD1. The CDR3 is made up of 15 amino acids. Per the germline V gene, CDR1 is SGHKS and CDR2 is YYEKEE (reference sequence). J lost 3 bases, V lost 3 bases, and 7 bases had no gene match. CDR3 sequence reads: CASSSRQGETDTQYF. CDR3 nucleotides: TGTGCCAGCAGCTCCCGACAGGGCGAGACAGATACGCAGTATTTT.

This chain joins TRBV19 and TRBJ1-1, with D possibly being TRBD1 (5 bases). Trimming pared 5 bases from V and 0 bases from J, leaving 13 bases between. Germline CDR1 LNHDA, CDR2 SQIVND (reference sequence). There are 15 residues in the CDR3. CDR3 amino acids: CASSPPDRLNTEAFF. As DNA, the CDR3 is TGTGCCAGTAGTCCTCCAGACAGATTGAACACTGAAGCTTTCTTT.

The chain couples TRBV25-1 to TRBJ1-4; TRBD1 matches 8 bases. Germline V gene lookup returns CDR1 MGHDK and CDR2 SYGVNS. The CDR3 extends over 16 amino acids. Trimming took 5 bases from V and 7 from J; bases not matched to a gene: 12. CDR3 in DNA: TGTGCCAGCAGTCCCGGGACAGGTGGGAGTATTGAAAAACTGTTTTTT. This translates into CASSPGTGGSIEKLFF.

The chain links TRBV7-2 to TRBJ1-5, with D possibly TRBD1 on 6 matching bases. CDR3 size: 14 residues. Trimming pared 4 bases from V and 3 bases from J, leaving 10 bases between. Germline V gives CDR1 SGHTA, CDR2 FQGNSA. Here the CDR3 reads CASSSGQNNQPQHF. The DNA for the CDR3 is TGTGCCAGCAGCTCAGGACAGAACAATCAGCCCCAGCATTTT.

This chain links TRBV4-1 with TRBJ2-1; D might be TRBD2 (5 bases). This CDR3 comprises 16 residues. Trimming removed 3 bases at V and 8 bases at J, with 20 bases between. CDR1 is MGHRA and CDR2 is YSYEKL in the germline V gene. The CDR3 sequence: CASSQAGMGFADEQFF. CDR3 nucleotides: TGCGCCAGCAGCCAGGCCGGGATGGGTTTCGCTGATGAGCAGTTCTTC.

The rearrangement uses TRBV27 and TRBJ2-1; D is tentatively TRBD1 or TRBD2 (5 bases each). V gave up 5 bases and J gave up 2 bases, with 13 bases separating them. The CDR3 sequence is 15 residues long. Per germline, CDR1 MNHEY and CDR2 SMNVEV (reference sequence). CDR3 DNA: TGTGCCAGCAGTCGCCGGGACGGGACCTACAATGAGCAGTTCTTC. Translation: CASSRRDGTYNEQFF.

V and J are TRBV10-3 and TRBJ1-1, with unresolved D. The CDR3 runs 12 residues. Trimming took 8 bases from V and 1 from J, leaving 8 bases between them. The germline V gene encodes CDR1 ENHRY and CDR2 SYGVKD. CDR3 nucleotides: TGTGCCATCGGTCTGGGGAACACTGAAGCTTTCTTT. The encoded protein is CAIGLGNTEAFF.

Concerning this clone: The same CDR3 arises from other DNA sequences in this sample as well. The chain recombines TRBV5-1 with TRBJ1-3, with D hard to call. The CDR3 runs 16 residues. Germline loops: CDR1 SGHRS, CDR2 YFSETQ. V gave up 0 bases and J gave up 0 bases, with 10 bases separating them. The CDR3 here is CASSLAGGGSGNTIYF. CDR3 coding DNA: TGCGCCAGCAGCTTGGCCGGCGGAGGCTCTGGAAACACCATATATTTT.

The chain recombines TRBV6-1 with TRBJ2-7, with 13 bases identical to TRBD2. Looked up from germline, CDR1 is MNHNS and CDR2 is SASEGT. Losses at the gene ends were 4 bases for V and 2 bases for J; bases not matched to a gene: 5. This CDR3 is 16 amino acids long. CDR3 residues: CASSAQTSGRTYEQYF. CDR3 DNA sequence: TGTGCCAGCAGTGCTCAGACTAGCGGGAGGACCTACGAGCAGTACTTC.

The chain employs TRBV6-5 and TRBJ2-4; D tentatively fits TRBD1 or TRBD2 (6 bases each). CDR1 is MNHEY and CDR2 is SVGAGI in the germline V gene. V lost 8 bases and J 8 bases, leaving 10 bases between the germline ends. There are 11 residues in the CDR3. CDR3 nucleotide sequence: TGTGCCAGCCAAGGGGGGTACATTCAGTACTTC. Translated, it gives CASQGGYIQYF.

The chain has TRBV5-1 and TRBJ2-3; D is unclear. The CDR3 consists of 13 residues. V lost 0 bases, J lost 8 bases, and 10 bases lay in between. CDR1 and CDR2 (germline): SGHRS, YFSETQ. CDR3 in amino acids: CASSLVGFSTQYF. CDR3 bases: TGCGCCAGCAGCTTGGTAGGGTTTAGTACGCAGTATTTT.

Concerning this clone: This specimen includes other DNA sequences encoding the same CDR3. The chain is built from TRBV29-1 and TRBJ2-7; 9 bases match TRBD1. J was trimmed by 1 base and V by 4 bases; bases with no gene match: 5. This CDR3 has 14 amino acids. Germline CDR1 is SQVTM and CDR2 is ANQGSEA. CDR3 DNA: TGCAGCGTTGCCCCTGGGACAGGGTCCTACGAGCAGTACTTC. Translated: CSVAPGTGSYEQYF.

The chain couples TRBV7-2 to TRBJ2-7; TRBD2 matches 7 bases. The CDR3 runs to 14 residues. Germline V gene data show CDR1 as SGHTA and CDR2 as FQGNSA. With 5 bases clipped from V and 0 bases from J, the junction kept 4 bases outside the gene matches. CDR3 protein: CASSPTSASYEQYF. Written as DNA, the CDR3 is TGTGCCAGCAGCCCTACTAGCGCCTCCTACGAGCAGTACTTC.

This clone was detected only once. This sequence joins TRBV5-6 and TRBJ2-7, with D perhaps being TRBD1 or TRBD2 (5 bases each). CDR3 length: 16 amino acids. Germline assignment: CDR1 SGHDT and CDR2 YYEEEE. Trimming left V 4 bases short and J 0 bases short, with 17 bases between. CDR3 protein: CASSVRDRSFSYEQYF. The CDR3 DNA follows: TGTGCCAGCAGCGTTAGGGACCGATCCTTCTCCTACGAGCAGTACTTC.

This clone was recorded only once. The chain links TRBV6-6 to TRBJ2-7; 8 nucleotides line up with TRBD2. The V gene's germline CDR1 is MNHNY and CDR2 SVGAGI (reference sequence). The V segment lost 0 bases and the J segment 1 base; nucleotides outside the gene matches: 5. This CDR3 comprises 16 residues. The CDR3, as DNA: TGTGCCAGCAGTTACTCGTCCACTAGCGGATCCTACGAGCAGTACTTC. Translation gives CASSYSSTSGSYEQYF.

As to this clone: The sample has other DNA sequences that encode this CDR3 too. The CDR3 sequence: CASSRTGATDTQYF. The CDR3 DNA follows: TGTGCCAGCAGTCGAACAGGGGCTACAGATACGCAGTATTTT. This chain links TRBV6-5 with TRBJ2-3; 7 nucleotides match TRBD1. The CDR3 runs to 14 residues. Trimming cost V 5 bases and J 3 bases; bases outside gene matches: 5. Germline CDR1 reads MNHEY; CDR2 reads SVGAGI.

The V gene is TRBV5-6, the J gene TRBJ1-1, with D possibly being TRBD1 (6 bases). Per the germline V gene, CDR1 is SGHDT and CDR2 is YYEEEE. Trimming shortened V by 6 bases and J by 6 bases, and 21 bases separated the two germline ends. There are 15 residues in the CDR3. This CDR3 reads CASTTHTGWRAEAFF. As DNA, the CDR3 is TGTGCCAGCACGACCCATACAGGGTGGAGGGCTGAAGCTTTCTTT.

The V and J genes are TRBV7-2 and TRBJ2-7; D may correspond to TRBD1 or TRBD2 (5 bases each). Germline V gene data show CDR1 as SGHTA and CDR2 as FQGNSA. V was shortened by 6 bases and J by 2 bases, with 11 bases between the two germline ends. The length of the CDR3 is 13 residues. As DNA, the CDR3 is TGTGCCAGCAGGTCCGGGGCAACCTACGAGCAGTACTTC. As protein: CASRSGATYEQYF.

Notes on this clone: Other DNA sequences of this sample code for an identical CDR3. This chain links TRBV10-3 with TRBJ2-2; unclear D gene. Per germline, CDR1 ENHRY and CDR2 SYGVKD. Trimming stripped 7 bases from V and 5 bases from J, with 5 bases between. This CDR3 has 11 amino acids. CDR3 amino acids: CAITRTGELFF. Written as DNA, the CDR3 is TGTGCCATCACCCGGACCGGGGAGCTGTTTTTT.